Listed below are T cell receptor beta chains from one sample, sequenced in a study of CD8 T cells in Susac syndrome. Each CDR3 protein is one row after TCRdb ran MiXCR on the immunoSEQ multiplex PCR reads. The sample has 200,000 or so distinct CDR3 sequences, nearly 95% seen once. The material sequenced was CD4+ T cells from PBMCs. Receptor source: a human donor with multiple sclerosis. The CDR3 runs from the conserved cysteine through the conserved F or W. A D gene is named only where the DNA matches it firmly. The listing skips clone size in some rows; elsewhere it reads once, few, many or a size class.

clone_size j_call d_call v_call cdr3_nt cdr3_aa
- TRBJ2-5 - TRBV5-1 TGCGCCAGCAGCTTGGGCAGGGGACAAGAGACCCAGTACTTC CASSLGRGQETQYF
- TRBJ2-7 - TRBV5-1 TGCGCCAGCAGCTTATCAGGCGAGCAGTACTTC CASSLSGEQYF
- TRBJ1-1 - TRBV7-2 TGTGCCAGCAGCTTAAGGGTAAGGAGGAACACTGAAGCTTTCTTT CASSLRVRRNTEAFF
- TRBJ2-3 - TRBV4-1 TGCGCCAGCAGCCAAGATCAGCGAACAGATACGCAGTATTTT CASSQDQRTDTQYF
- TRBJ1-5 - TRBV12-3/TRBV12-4 TGTGCCAGCAGGCTAAGGCACAATCAGCCCCAGCATTTT CASRLRHNQPQHF
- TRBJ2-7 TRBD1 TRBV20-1 TGCAGTGCTAATCCCTCCGGGACAGGTTACTCCTACGAGCAGTACTTC CSANPSGTGYSYEQYF
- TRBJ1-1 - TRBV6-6 TGTGCCAGCAGTTACTGGGGCTGGCAGGAAGCTTTCTTT CASSYWGWQEAFF
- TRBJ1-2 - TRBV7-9 TGTGCCAGCAGCCTGCGTCGGGGCGGAGCCGGCTACACCTTC CASSLRRGGAGYTF
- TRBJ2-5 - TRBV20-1 TGCAGTGCTAGAGATAAGCAGGGGACGGAGACCCAGTACTTC CSARDKQGTETQYF
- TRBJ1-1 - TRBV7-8 TGTGCCAGCAGCTCCCCCAGGGCCATTAACACTGAAGCTTTCTTT CASSSPRAINTEAFF
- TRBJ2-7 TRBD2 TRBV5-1 TGCGCCAGCAGCTTGGCCCGAGTCCAGCGGGACGGGTACGAGCAGTACTTC CASSLARVQRDGYEQYF
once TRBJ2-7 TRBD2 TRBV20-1 TGCAGTGCTAGCCCCGCTAGCGGGAACTACGAGCAGTACTTC CSASPASGNYEQYF
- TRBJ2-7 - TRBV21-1 TGTGCCAGCAGCAGCACAGGGGTACGGGGCGAGCAGTACTTC CASSSTGVRGEQYF
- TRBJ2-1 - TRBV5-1 TGCGCCAGCAGCTTGGTGGCAGACTCCTACAATGAGCAGTTCTTC CASSLVADSYNEQFF
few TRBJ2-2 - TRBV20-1 TGCAGTGCTAGGGGCGCGAACACCGGGGAGCTGTTTTTT CSARGANTGELFF
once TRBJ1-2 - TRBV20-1 TGCAGTGGGAGAGATGAGGGCTACACCTTC CSGRDEGYTF
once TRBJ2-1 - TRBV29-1 TGCAGCGTTCGTAGTTCAGACAATGAGCAGTTCTTC CSVRSSDNEQFF